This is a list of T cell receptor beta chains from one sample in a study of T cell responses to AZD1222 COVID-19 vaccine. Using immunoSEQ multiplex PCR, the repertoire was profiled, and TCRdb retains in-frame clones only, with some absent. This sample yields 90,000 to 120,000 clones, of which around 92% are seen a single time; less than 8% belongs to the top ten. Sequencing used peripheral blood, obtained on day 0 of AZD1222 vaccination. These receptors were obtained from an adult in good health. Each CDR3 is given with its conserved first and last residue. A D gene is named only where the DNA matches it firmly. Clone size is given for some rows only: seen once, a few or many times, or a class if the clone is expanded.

CDR3nt: TGTGCCAGCAGTTACTCGAGTCCGCCGGCAGAAGAATCCTTT
CDR3aa: CASSYSSPPAEESF
abundance: -
j_gene: TRBJ1-1
v_gene: TRBV6-2/TRBV6-3
d_gene: -
len: 14

CDR3nt: TGTGCCAGCAGTTACGAAGGGACTAGCACAGATACGCAGTATTTT
CDR3aa: CASSYEGTSTDTQYF
abundance: few
j_gene: TRBJ2-3
v_gene: TRBV6-5
d_gene: -
len: 15

CDR3nt: TGTGCCAGCAGCATAGACAGGGTTGGAAACACCATATATTTT
CDR3aa: CASSIDRVGNTIYF
abundance: -
j_gene: TRBJ1-3
v_gene: TRBV28
d_gene: TRBD1
len: 14

CDR3nt: TGCGCCAGCAGCTCTGATACAGCGAGGGAAAAACTGTTTTTT
CDR3aa: CASSSDTAREKLFF
abundance: -
j_gene: TRBJ1-4
v_gene: TRBV5-1
d_gene: -
len: 14

CDR3nt: TGTGCCAGCAGCTTTCGAGTGGATCAGCCCCAGCATTTT
CDR3aa: CASSFRVDQPQHF
abundance: -
j_gene: TRBJ1-5
v_gene: TRBV7-9
d_gene: -
len: 13

CDR3nt: TGTGCCAGTAGTATAGGTAAGGGCGGCCGAGGATTCGACGAGCAGTACTTC
CDR3aa: CASSIGKGGRGFDEQYF
abundance: -
j_gene: TRBJ2-7
v_gene: TRBV19
d_gene: -
len: 17

CDR3nt: TGTGCCAGCAGCGGACTCACCAGAGAGACCCAGTACTTC
CDR3aa: CASSGLTRETQYF
abundance: -
j_gene: TRBJ2-5
v_gene: TRBV7-9
d_gene: -
len: 13

CDR3nt: TGTGCCAGCAGTCTAGTACTGTTTAAGGAAGGGGGCTACGAGCAGTACTTC
CDR3aa: CASSLVLFKEGGYEQYF
abundance: -
j_gene: TRBJ2-7
v_gene: TRBV28
d_gene: -
len: 17

CDR3nt: TGTGCCAGCAGCTCAAACAGGGGAGTAGATGAAAAACTGTTTTTT
CDR3aa: CASSSNRGVDEKLFF
abundance: -
j_gene: TRBJ1-4
v_gene: TRBV5-4
d_gene: TRBD1
len: 15

CDR3nt: TGTGCCACCAGTGAATTGGGACAGGGGAAAGAGACCCAGTACTTC
CDR3aa: CATSELGQGKETQYF
abundance: once
j_gene: TRBJ2-5
v_gene: TRBV24-1
d_gene: TRBD1
len: 15

CDR3nt: TGCGCCAGCAGCCCGTTCCGGACTAGCGGGAATTCAAAGCAGTTCTTC
CDR3aa: CASSPFRTSGNSKQFF
abundance: -
j_gene: TRBJ2-1
v_gene: TRBV5-1
d_gene: TRBD2
len: 16

CDR3nt: TGTGCCAGCAGGATCCCGAGCTCCTACGAGCAGTACTTC
CDR3aa: CASRIPSSYEQYF
abundance: -
j_gene: TRBJ2-7
v_gene: TRBV28
d_gene: -
len: 13

CDR3nt: TGTGCCAGTAGTGTGACAGGGGGAGAGTTGTTTTTT
CDR3aa: CASSVTGGELFF
abundance: -
j_gene: TRBJ2-2
v_gene: TRBV19
d_gene: TRBD1
len: 12